These 29 T cell receptor beta chains were all obtained from the same sample, sequenced in a study of OX40 agonist ivuxolimab in advanced cancers. The repertoire was sequenced with immunoSEQ multiplex PCR; TCRdb's copy has only in-frame clones and lacks some. The table shows 15,000 to 20,000 clones, with approximately 77% occurring only once. The specimen comprised CD4+ or CD8+ T cells sorted from blood, sampled in a trial of the OX40 agonist ivuxolimab. These TCRs come from an adult with an advanced solid tumor such as melanoma, head and neck, liver or kidney cancer.

V gene TRBV9 combines with J gene TRBJ2-3; a possible D gene is TRBD2 (6 bases). Germline assignment: CDR1 SGDLS and CDR2 YYNGEE. V was pared by 3 bases and J by 1 base, with 12 bases between. The CDR3 is 15 amino acids. The CDR3 DNA sequence: TGTGCCAGCAGCGCCGGGGCGGGACGCACAGATACGCAGTATTTT. As protein: CASSAGAGRTDTQYF. The full variable domain, rest sourced from reference TRBV9 and TRBJ2-3, is DSGVTQTPKHLITATGQRVTLRCSPRSGDLSVYWYQQSLDQGLQFLIQYYNGEERAKGNILERFSAQQFPDLHSELNLSSLELGDSALYFCASSAGAGRTDTQYFGPGTRLTVL.

This chain links TRBV7-2 with TRBJ2-2, with D maybe TRBD1 (5 bases). The V end was cut by 5 bases, the J end by 1 base, with 11 bases between. Germline V gene sequence: CDR1 SGHTA, CDR2 FQGNSA. CDR3 length: 15 amino acids. The CDR3 reads CASSGRQKNTGELFF. The CDR3 DNA reads as TGTGCCAGCAGCGGCAGACAGAAGAACACCGGGGAGCTGTTTTTT.

CDR3 protein: CASSLAPGAFDTIYF. In DNA form, the CDR3 reads TGTGCCAGCAGCTTAGCGCCCGGGGCGTTTGACACCATATATTTT. The chain links TRBV7-8 to TRBJ1-3; D is possibly TRBD1 (5 bases). Per the germline V gene, CDR1 is SGHVS and CDR2 is FQNEAQ. The CDR3 runs 15 residues. V lost 0 bases to trimming and J lost 8 bases, with 14 bases between them.

This chain joins TRBV6-1 and TRBJ2-1; D is undetermined. This CDR3 region has 15 residues. The germline V gene has CDR1 MNHNS and CDR2 SASEGT. The V and J ends lost 2 bases and 7 bases respectively, with 15 bases between them. CDR3 DNA sequence: TGTGCCAGCAGTGAAATCCTGAACCCCCTTAATGAGCAGTTCTTC. Translating it yields CASSEILNPLNEQFF.

The chain employs TRBV28 and TRBJ1-3; D may be TRBD1 (5 bases). The V gene lost 5 bases and the J gene lost 2 bases, with 7 bases spanning the gap. The germline gives CDR1 MDHEN, CDR2 SYDVKM. The CDR3 is 13 residues long. The CDR3 here is CASSRQTGNTIYF. In DNA, the CDR3 is TGTGCCAGCAGTCGACAGACTGGAAACACCATATATTTT.

The chain couples TRBV7-6 to TRBJ2-7; TRBD1 matches at 9 bases. V gave up 5 bases and J gave up 4 bases; unmatched junction bases: 12. The V gene's germline CDR1 is SGHVS and CDR2 FNYEAQ. The CDR3 is 16 amino acids. The CDR3 sequence: CASSPSGTGKLYEQYF. In nucleotides, the CDR3 is TGTGCCAGCAGCCCATCCGGGACAGGGAAACTTTACGAGCAGTACTTC.

There are many counts of this clone. J is TRBJ2-7 and V is TRBV13; TRBD1 aligns across 7 bases. Germline V gene sequence: CDR1 PRHDT, CDR2 FYEKMQ (reference sequence). The CDR3 is 15 amino acids. Unmatched junction bases numbered 12, after V lost 8 bases and J lost 2 bases. CDR3 in DNA: TGTGCCAGCGCCCGTGAGGGTCAGGGGGCCTACGAGCAGTACTTC. The encoded protein is CASAREGQGAYEQYF.

The rearrangement joins TRBV6-5 to TRBJ1-2; D may be TRBD1 (5 bases). Trimming pared 2 bases from V and 3 bases from J, leaving 16 bases between. From germline, CDR1 is MNHEY and CDR2 SVGAGI. CDR3 size: 16 residues. The CDR3 loop is CASSYEGADSYYGYTF. The CDR3 region has the DNA TGTGCCAGCAGTTACGAAGGGGCCGATTCTTACTATGGCTACACCTTC.

J is TRBJ1-2 and V is TRBV4-1; the match to TRBD1 covers 7 bases. Germline V gene lookup returns CDR1 MGHRA and CDR2 YSYEKL. The CDR3 is 16 residues long. Losses at the gene ends were 3 bases for V and 5 bases for J; bases not matched to a gene: 12. The DNA for the CDR3 is TGCGCCAGCAGCCAGCTCACGGGACAGCTACTTTATGGCTACACCTTC. Residues: CASSQLTGQLLYGYTF.

This clone was picked up one time. This chain links TRBV27 with TRBJ2-7, with TRBD1 identical over 8 bases. Germline lookup yields CDR1 MNHEY and CDR2 SMNVEV (reference sequence). This CDR3 contains 14 residues. Losses at the gene ends were 4 bases for V and 2 bases for J; bases not matched to a gene: 4. The CDR3 DNA reads as TGTGCCAGCAGTTCAGGGACAGGCCCCTACGAGCAGTACTTC. Protein: CASSSGTGPYEQYF.

This chain links TRBV12-5 with TRBJ2-1; no reliable D call. Per germline, CDR1 LGHNT and CDR2 FRNRAP. This CDR3 is 16 amino acids long. Trimming left V 4 bases short and J 0 bases short, with 13 bases between. CDR3 region: CASGSRSATSYNEQFF. As DNA, the CDR3 is TGTGCTAGTGGTTCACGGTCCGCCACCTCCTACAATGAGCAGTTCTTC.

This clone was observed a single time. The chain links TRBV10-3 to TRBJ2-5, with D perhaps TRBD2 (6 bases). Between the trimmed V and J ends, which lost 10 bases and 5 bases, there was a span of 20 bases. This CDR3 has 14 amino acids. Germline CDR1 is ENHRY and CDR2 is SYGVKD. CDR3 sequence: CATSWEAAEETQYF. CDR3 bases: TGTGCCACCTCCTGGGAGGCGGCTGAGGAGACCCAGTACTTC.

V is TRBV2 and J is TRBJ1-1, with D uncertain. CDR3 length: 15 amino acids. Between the trimmed V and J ends, which lost 3 bases and 4 bases, there was a span of 15 bases. The germline CDR1 and CDR2 sequences are SNHLY and FYNNEI. CDR3 loop: CASSEGLGIGTEAFF. The CDR3 region has the DNA TGTGCCAGCAGTGAGGGTTTGGGAATTGGCACTGAAGCTTTCTTT.

This clone was counted only a few times. This chain joins TRBV9 and TRBJ2-3; D not certain. The length of the CDR3 is 14 residues. Deletions cut 2 bases from V and 7 bases from J, with 14 bases between. Germline assignment: CDR1 SGDLS and CDR2 YYNGEE. CDR3 DNA sequence: TGTGCCAGCAGCGTCGCCTCCGGGTACCATACGCAGTATTTT. It codes for CASSVASGYHTQYF.

This sequence joins TRBV11-3 and TRBJ2-3; tentative D call: TRBD2 (6 bases). Trimming stripped 1 base from V and 2 bases from J, with 16 bases between. The CDR3 runs 17 residues. CDR1 is SGHNT, CDR2 YENEEA, per germline. For the CDR3, the DNA is TGTGCCAGCAGCTTAGGCGGGACCCTCACGCCCACAGATACGCAGTATTTT. Amino acids: CASSLGGTLTPTDTQYF.

V is TRBV29-1 and J is TRBJ2-3; D is unclear. The V end lost 7 bases, the J end lost 4 bases, and 9 bases lay between the germline ends. Germline V gene lookup returns CDR1 SQVTM and CDR2 ANQGSEA. The CDR3 covers 11 residues. The CDR3 sequence is CSAPVSDTQYF. Written as DNA, the CDR3 is TGCAGCGCCCCGGTTTCAGATACGCAGTATTTT.

This clone has more than one count but fewer than ten. The chain combines TRBV9 with TRBJ2-1; TRBD1 agrees at 9 bases. Trimming removed 2 bases from V and 6 bases from J; junction bases left unmatched: 18. The CDR3 runs to 19 residues. Germline CDR1 reads SGDLS; CDR2 reads YYNGEE. CDR3 DNA: TGTGCCAGCAGCGTTACAGGGGGCCTTAGTCGCGGTCGGGGCAATGAGCAGTTCTTC. Its protein product is CASSVTGGLSRGRGNEQFF.

The sample holds one count of this clone. The rearrangement links TRBV28 to TRBJ1-5; D gene uncertain. CDR3 length: 15 amino acids. Germline V gene sequence: CDR1 MDHEN, CDR2 SYDVKM. V was cut by 3 bases and J by 0 bases, with 9 bases left in between. The CDR3 nucleotides read TGTGCCAGCAGTTTGTTGGTTCTTAGCAATCAGCCCCAGCATTTT. This translates into CASSLLVLSNQPQHF.

This chain links TRBV9 with TRBJ2-5; 9 bases match TRBD1. V lost 3 bases, J lost 4 bases, and 7 bases stayed unmatched. The CDR3 is 15 residues long. Germline V gene lookup returns CDR1 SGDLS and CDR2 YYNGEE. CDR3 nucleotides: TGTGCCAGCAGCGAGGGACAGGGTCTCATAGAGACCCAGTACTTC. Translating gives CASSEGQGLIETQYF. The full variable domain, with the rest looked up from reference TRBV9 and TRBJ2-5, is DSGVTQTPKHLITATGQRVTLRCSPRSGDLSVYWYQQSLDQGLQFLIQYYNGEERAKGNILERFSAQQFPDLHSELNLSSLELGDSALYFCASSEGQGLIETQYFGPGTRLLVL.

The table lists this clone with many counts. This chain links TRBV6-6 with TRBJ1-2, with 8 bases matching TRBD1. This CDR3 comprises 14 residues. Losses at the gene ends were 0 bases for V and 4 bases for J; bases not matched to a gene: 1. The V gene's germline CDR1 is MNHNY and CDR2 SVGAGI (reference sequence). The CDR3 is CASSYSTGGYGYTF. CDR3 DNA sequence: TGTGCCAGCAGTTACTCTACAGGGGGCTATGGCTACACCTTC.

In this sample, this clone turned up a few times. This chain connects TRBV4-3 to TRBJ1-4, with TRBD1 as a possible D gene (5 bases). Trimming removed 1 base from V and 12 bases from J, with 12 bases in between. The CDR3 totals 13 residues. CDR1 is LGHNA, CDR2 YSLEER, per germline. CDR3 bases: TGCGCCAGCAGCCAAGGGGGCCCGACGGAACTGTTTTTT. Protein: CASSQGGPTELFF.

Relative to its sample, this clone is large. The rearrangement joins TRBV5-5 to TRBJ1-5; D unclear. The germline gives CDR1 SGHKS, CDR2 YYEKEE (reference sequence). This CDR3 spans 15 amino acids. With 4 bases removed from V and 0 bases from J, the gap between germline ends came to 11 bases. CDR3 amino acids: CASSPTPSSNQPQHF. The CDR3 DNA follows: TGTGCCAGCAGCCCCACGCCGAGTAGCAATCAGCCCCAGCATTTT.

This clone has only one observation. The rearrangement uses TRBV25-1 and TRBJ1-1; no definite D call. CDR3 size: 14 residues. V dropped 6 bases and J dropped 11 bases, with 22 bases sitting between them. CDR1 is MGHDK, CDR2 SYGVNS, per germline. For the CDR3, the DNA is TGTGCCAGCAGCGGACCCTATCGGACTACGGGGGCTTTCTTT. This gives the protein CASSGPYRTTGAFF.

This chain joins TRBV29-1 and TRBJ2-2; possible D gene TRBD1, 6 bases. Germline CDR1 SQVTM, CDR2 ANQGSEA. V gave up 7 bases and J gave up 6 bases, with 12 bases separating them. This CDR3 has 12 residues. The CDR3 DNA reads TGCAGCGCGTACAGGGAGTCCGGGGAGCTGTTTTTT. Its translation: CSAYRESGELFF.

This rearrangement joins TRBV6-1 to TRBJ2-1, with D uncertain. Germline V CDR1 and CDR2: MNHNS, SASEGT. Trimming shortened V by 1 base and J by 2 bases, and 12 bases separated the two germline ends. The CDR3 runs 16 residues. This chain's CDR3 is CASSEESARPYNEQFF. The CDR3 DNA reads TGTGCCAGCAGTGAAGAGTCGGCGCGTCCCTACAATGAGCAGTTCTTC.

CDR3 region: CASSEIQGRVYEQYF. DNA for the CDR3: TGTGCCAGCAGTGAGATTCAGGGGCGCGTATACGAGCAGTACTTC. The rearrangement uses TRBV2 and TRBJ2-7; TRBD1 is a possible D gene (6 bases). Between the trimmed V and J ends, which lost 3 bases and 4 bases, there was a span of 16 bases. The CDR3 contains 15 residues. The germline gives CDR1 SNHLY, CDR2 FYNNEI.

This clone was observed a handful of times. This rearrangement joins TRBV7-9 to TRBJ1-5, with a possible D match to TRBD1 (6 bases). The CDR3 consists of 13 residues. V was clipped by 5 bases and J by 5 bases, with 10 bases between them. From germline, CDR1 is SEHNR and CDR2 FQNEAQ (reference sequence). The CDR3: CASSPDSHQPQHF. DNA for the CDR3: TGTGCCAGCAGCCCGGACAGCCATCAGCCCCAGCATTTT.

The V and J genes are TRBV5-5 and TRBJ1-1, with D uncertain. V was clipped by 0 bases and J by 5 bases, with 11 bases between them. The CDR3 runs 14 residues. The V gene's germline CDR1 is SGHKS and CDR2 YYEKEE (reference sequence). The DNA of the CDR3 is TGTGCCAGCAGCTTGGACAGCCGTTTTACTGAAGCTTTCTTT. Amino acid sequence: CASSLDSRFTEAFF.

This clone was seen once. The J gene is TRBJ1-2, the V gene TRBV11-3; D is perhaps TRBD1 (5 bases). V was trimmed by 6 bases and J by 4 bases, leaving 18 bases between them. CDR3 length: 15 residues. Germline values: CDR1 SGHNT, CDR2 YENEEA. CDR3 sequence reads: CASSRSGHLSYGYTF. CDR3 coding DNA: TGTGCCAGCAGTCGCTCGGGGCATTTGAGCTATGGCTACACCTTC.